The clone carrying this TCR beta chain was seen only once. The antigen remains unidentified. The junction departs from germline at one end; a sequencing error may be responsible. This CDR3 is built from 15 residues. The germline V gene has CDR1 LNHDA and CDR2 SQIVND (reference sequence). TCRdb re-called the reads through MiXCR, storing one row per CDR3 protein. The sample records about 740,000 distinct CDR3 sequences, roughly 30% being singletons. The sample comes from a study of T cell repertoires in cytomegalovirus infection. Overall study results and limits: There were HLA-C-restricted CMV-specific TCR beta clonotypes dominating the ex vivo response.

The receptor comes from a human donor in good health (CMV status not recorded). Some clones in this sample may be carry-over from other donors' samples. Sequences were derived from cultured PBMCs, sampled from culture after CMV antigen stimulation. V usage is TRBV19 and J usage is TRBJ2-1; D unclear. In DNA, the CDR3 is TGTGCCAATAGTCCCCTTTGGGGAATTAACAATGAGCAGTTCTTC. Protein: CANSPLWGINNEQFF.